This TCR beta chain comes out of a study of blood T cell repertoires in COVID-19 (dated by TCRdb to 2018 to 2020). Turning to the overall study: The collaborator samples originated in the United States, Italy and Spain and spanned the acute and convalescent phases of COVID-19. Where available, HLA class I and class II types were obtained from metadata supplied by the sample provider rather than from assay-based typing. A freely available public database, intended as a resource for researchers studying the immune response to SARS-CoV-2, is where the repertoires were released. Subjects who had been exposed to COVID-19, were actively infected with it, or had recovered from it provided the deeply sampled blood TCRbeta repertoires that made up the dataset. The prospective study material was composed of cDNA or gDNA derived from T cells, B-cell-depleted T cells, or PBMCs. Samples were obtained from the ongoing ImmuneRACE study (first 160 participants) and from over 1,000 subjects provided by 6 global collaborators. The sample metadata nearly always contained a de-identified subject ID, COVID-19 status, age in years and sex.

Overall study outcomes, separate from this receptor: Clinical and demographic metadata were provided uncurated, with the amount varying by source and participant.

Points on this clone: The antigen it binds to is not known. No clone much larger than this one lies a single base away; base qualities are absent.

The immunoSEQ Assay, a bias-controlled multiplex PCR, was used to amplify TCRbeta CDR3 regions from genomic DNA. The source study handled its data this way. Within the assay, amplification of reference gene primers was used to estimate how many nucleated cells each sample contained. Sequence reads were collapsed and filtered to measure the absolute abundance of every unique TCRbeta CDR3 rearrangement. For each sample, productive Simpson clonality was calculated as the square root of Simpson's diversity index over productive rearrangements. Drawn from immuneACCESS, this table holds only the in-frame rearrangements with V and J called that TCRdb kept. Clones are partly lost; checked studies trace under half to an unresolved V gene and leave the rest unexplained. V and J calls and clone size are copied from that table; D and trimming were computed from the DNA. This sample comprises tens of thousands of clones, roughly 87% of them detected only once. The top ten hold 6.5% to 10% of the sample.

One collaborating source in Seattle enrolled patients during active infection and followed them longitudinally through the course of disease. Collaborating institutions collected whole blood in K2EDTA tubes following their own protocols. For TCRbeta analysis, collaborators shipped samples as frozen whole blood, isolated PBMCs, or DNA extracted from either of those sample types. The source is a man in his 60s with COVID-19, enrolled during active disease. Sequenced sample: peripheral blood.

For the CDR3, the sequence is CASSFLNTEAFF. In nucleotide form, the sequence is TGTGCCAGCAGCTTCTTGAACACTGAAGCTTTCTTT. The rearrangement joined TRBV7-2 to TRBJ1-1, with the D gene not confidently named. CDR1 and CDR2, per the germline V gene, are SGHTA and FQGNSA. From cysteine to phenylalanine, the CDR3 is 12 amino acids long. CDR3 DNA is the only sequence kept; it has 36 bases, read in frame from the first base. The trim is 3 bases for V and 0 bases for J, with a gap of 2 bases between the germline ends.